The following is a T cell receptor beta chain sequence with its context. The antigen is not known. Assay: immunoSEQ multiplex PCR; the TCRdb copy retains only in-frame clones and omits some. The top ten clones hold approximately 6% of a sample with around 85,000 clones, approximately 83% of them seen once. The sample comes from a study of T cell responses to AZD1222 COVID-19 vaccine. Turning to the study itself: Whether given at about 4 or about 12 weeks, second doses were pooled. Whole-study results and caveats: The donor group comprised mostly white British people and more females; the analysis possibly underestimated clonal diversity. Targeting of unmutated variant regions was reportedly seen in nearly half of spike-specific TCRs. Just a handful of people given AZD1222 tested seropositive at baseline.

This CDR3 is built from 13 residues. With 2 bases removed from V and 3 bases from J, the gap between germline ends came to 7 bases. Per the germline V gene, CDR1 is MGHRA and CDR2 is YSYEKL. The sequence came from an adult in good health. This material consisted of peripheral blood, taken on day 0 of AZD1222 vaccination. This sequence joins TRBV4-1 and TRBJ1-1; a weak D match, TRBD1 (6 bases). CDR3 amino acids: CASSQHRDTEAFF. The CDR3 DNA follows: TGCGCCAGCAGCCAACACAGGGACACTGAAGCTTTCTTT.